The 21 T cell receptor beta chains given below trace back to one sample, sequenced in a study of cytomegalovirus exposure and HLA in healthy donors. The PCR employed 60 Vbeta primers together with 13 Jbeta primers. Profiled with immunoSEQ multiplex PCR; TCRdb holds only in-frame clones, not every one. The data hold more than 110,000 clones, with roughly four fifths observed a single time. Material for sequencing was PBMCs. Receptors were obtained from a woman aged 40 to 50 in good health and CMV-seronegative.

V and J are TRBV28 and TRBJ2-3, with D perhaps matching TRBD2 (6 bases). CDR1 MDHEN and CDR2 SYDVKM come from the germline V gene. The V and J ends lost 5 bases and 1 base respectively, with 13 bases between them. CDR3 length: 15 residues. The CDR3 loop reads CASSAAGQGTDTQYF. Here the CDR3 DNA reads TGTGCCAGCAGTGCGGCGGGGCAGGGCACAGATACGCAGTATTTT.

For the CDR3, the DNA is TGCGCCAGCAATGAGGGGGAAAGTAATTCACCCCTCCACTTT. Translated, it gives CASNEGESNSPLHF. V is TRBV5-1 and J is TRBJ1-6; D is perhaps TRBD1 (6 bases). This CDR3 region has 14 residues. Trimming cost V 6 bases and J 6 bases, with 13 bases left between them. Germline-derived CDR1 and CDR2 are SGHRS and YFSETQ.

V gene TRBV29-1 combines with J gene TRBJ1-1, with TRBD1 matching over 10 bases. The CDR3 contains 13 residues. V lost 4 bases, J lost 3 bases, and 2 bases stayed unmatched. Germline CDR1 SQVTM, CDR2 ANQGSEA. The CDR3 spells CSVGGTGDTEAFF. As DNA, the CDR3 is TGCAGCGTTGGCGGGACAGGGGACACTGAAGCTTTCTTT.

The CDR3 coding sequence is TGCGCCAGCAGCCCCAGTGGGGCCCGAAATGAAAAACTGTTTTTT. It codes for CASSPSGARNEKLFF. This chain links TRBV4-1 with TRBJ1-4; possible D gene TRBD1, 5 bases. The CDR3 extends over 15 amino acids. CDR1 is MGHRA, CDR2 YSYEKL, per germline. V was cut by 4 bases and J by 5 bases, with 14 bases left in between.

This chain connects TRBV6-4 to TRBJ2-2; a possible D gene is TRBD1 (6 bases). The V gene's germline CDR1 is MRHNA and CDR2 SNTAGT. This CDR3 has 15 amino acids. The V gene lost 0 bases and the J gene lost 3 bases, with 8 bases spanning the gap. The CDR3 DNA sequence: TGTGCCAGCAGTGACTCGAGGGGGTACACCGGGGAGCTGTTTTTT. Residues: CASSDSRGYTGELFF.

This clone was picked up one time. The rearrangement joins TRBV7-9 to TRBJ2-7, with TRBD1 matching over 7 bases. The CDR3 has 14 amino acids. The germline gives CDR1 SEHNR, CDR2 FQNEAQ (reference sequence). With 0 bases clipped from V and 5 bases from J, the junction kept 4 bases outside the gene matches. The CDR3, as DNA: TGTGCCAGCAGCTTAGCAGACAGGGTGGACGAGCAGTACGTC. Amino acid sequence: CASSLADRVDEQYV.

The V and J genes are TRBV11-2 and TRBJ2-7, with a weak D call TRBD1 (6 bases). CDR1 and CDR2 (germline): SGHAT, FQNNGV. The CDR3 covers 15 residues. The V gene lost 1 base and the J gene lost 2 bases, with 12 bases spanning the gap. CDR3 coding DNA: TGTGCCAGCAGCTTAGGCAGGGGAAGCACCTACGAGCAGTACGTC. Protein sequence: CASSLGRGSTYEQYV.

In DNA, the CDR3 is TGCAGCACCGTTCTCCTGGCGGGGCTTACAGATACGCAGTATTTT. Translated, it gives CSTVLLAGLTDTQYF. The chain joins TRBV29-1 to TRBJ2-3; possibly TRBD2 for D (6 bases). Germline V gene data show CDR1 as SQVTM and CDR2 as ANQGSEA. This CDR3 contains 15 residues. V dropped 8 bases and J dropped 3 bases, with 21 bases sitting between them.

The chain uses TRBV18 and TRBJ1-1; TRBD1 might be the D (5 bases). The V end lost 5 bases, the J end lost 0 bases, and 7 bases lay between the germline ends. This CDR3 has 13 residues. The germline gives CDR1 KGHSH, CDR2 LQKENI. In DNA, the CDR3 is TGTGCCAGCTCAAGGGGTATGAACACTGAAGCTTTCTTT. Its protein product is CASSRGMNTEAFF.

This chain connects TRBV19 to TRBJ1-2, with a possible D match to TRBD1 (6 bases). The CDR3 sequence is 14 residues long. The ends were cut back, 8 bases at V and 2 bases at J, with 15 bases in the middle. In germline, CDR1 is LNHDA, CDR2 SQIVND (reference sequence). CDR3 sequence reads: CASCYRAQNYGYTF. In DNA form, the CDR3 reads TGTGCCAGTTGTTACAGGGCCCAGAACTATGGCTACACCTTC.

As concerns this clone: Distinct nucleotide sequences in the sample also encode this CDR3. The J gene is TRBJ1-6, the V gene TRBV27; 9 nucleotides match TRBD1. The V and J ends lost 3 bases and 7 bases, in that order; junction bases with no gene match: 1. The germline gives CDR1 MNHEY, CDR2 SMNVEV (reference sequence). The CDR3 consists of 14 residues. Here the CDR3 reads CASSFGTGNSPLHF. DNA of the CDR3: TGTGCCAGCAGTTTCGGGACAGGGAATTCACCCCTCCACTTT.

The J gene is TRBJ2-3, the V gene TRBV11-2; possible D gene TRBD1, 5 bases. The CDR3 totals 12 residues. CDR1 and CDR2 (germline): SGHAT, FQNNGV. The V gene lost 4 bases and the J gene lost 5 bases, with 7 bases spanning the gap. The CDR3 DNA reads TGTGCCAGCAGCTCTGACAGAGATACGCAGTATTTT. Translating gives CASSSDRDTQYF.

This clone was seen only once. J is TRBJ2-1 and V is TRBV2, with D maybe TRBD2 (7 bases). Trimming took 0 bases from V and 0 from J, leaving 12 bases between them. This CDR3 is 17 amino acids long. Germline V gene data show CDR1 as SNHLY and CDR2 as FYNNEI. As DNA, the CDR3 is TGTGCCAGCAGTGAAGCGGGGGGGCACAGCTCCTACAATGAGCAGTTCTTC. This codes for CASSEAGGHSSYNEQFF.

In regard to this clone: This sample includes further DNA sequences coding for the same CDR3. The V gene is TRBV4-2, the J gene TRBJ1-5, with a weak D call TRBD1 (5 bases). Germline-derived CDR1 and CDR2 are LGHNA and YNFKEQ. This CDR3 spans 15 amino acids. V was cut by 1 base and J by 2 bases, with 9 bases left in between. The CDR3 DNA sequence: TGTGCCAGCAGCCAAGTTCAGGGTGGCAATCAGCCCCAGCATTTT. It translates to CASSQVQGGNQPQHF.

This chain links TRBV9 with TRBJ2-2, with 8 nucleotides matching TRBD1. Unmatched junction bases numbered 10, after V lost 4 bases and J lost 8 bases. The CDR3 is made up of 15 amino acids. Looked up from germline, CDR1 is SGDLS and CDR2 is YYNGEE. The CDR3 loop is CASSLMTGDEGELFF. CDR3 coding DNA: TGTGCCAGCAGCCTAATGACAGGGGACGAGGGGGAGCTGTTTTTT.

This clone was counted a few times. This chain links TRBV6-1 with TRBJ1-5, with D hard to call. V was clipped by 5 bases and J by 6 bases, with 11 bases between them. The CDR3 totals 13 residues. Germline V gene lookup returns CDR1 MNHNS and CDR2 SASEGT. Here the CDR3 DNA reads TGTGCCAGCAGTACCAATAGAGCTCAGCCCCAGCATTTT. Amino acids: CASSTNRAQPQHF.

The chain is built from TRBV6-6 and TRBJ2-2; TRBD1 aligns across 10 bases. The ends lost 2 bases at V and 6 bases at J; junction bases unmatched: 3. The CDR3 consists of 15 residues. Germline CDR1 reads MNHNY; CDR2 reads SVGAGI (reference sequence). The CDR3 coding sequence is TGTGCCAGCAGTTACGTTGGACAGGGGGCCGGGGAGCTGTTTTTT. Amino acid sequence: CASSYVGQGAGELFF.

This clone was observed a single time. The chain uses TRBV6-5 and TRBJ1-2; 8 bases are shared with TRBD1. The germline V gene has CDR1 MNHEY and CDR2 SVGAGI. This CDR3 is 15 amino acids long. The V segment lost 6 bases and the J segment 7 bases; nucleotides outside the gene matches: 13. This CDR3 is CASRPQTGVRGGYTF. For the CDR3, the DNA is TGTGCCAGCAGGCCCCAGACAGGGGTTCGTGGTGGCTACACCTTC.

The rearrangement joins TRBV4-3 to TRBJ2-1; 8 bases line up with TRBD2. Germline assignment: CDR1 LGHNA and CDR2 YSLEER. The CDR3 is 13 amino acids. V was pared by 4 bases and J by 4 bases, with 0 bases of the junction left unmatched. CDR3 amino acids: CASSRGGYNEQFF. The CDR3 DNA sequence: TGCGCCAGCAGCCGCGGGGGGTACAATGAGCAGTTCTTC.

The chain joins TRBV23-1 to TRBJ2-6; the D gene is possibly TRBD2 (6 bases). TRBV23-1 is placed among ORFs of uncertain function. The CDR3 is 16 amino acids. Deletions cut 6 bases from V and 0 bases from J, with 12 bases between. The CDR3 here is CASRGLFVSGANVLTF. The CDR3 DNA sequence: TGCGCCAGCAGGGGACTGTTCGTCTCTGGGGCCAACGTCCTGACTTTC.

The chain is built from TRBV5-6 and TRBJ1-5, with a tentative D call TRBD1 (6 bases). The germline V gene has CDR1 SGHDT and CDR2 YYEEEE. This CDR3 contains 14 residues. V was cut by 3 bases and J by 5 bases, with 12 bases left in between. The CDR3 bases are TGTGCCAGCAGCTCCGGACAGATCTATCAGCCCCAGCATTTT. Translating it yields CASSSGQIYQPQHF. The full variable domain, in which reference TRBV5-6 and TRBJ1-5 provide the parts outside the CDR3, is DAGVTQSPTHLIKTRGQQVTLRCSPKSGHDTVSWYQQALGQGPQFIFQYYEEEERQRGNFPDRFSGHQFPNYSSELNVNALLLGDSALYLCASSSGQIYQPQHFGDGTRLSIL.